This TCR beta chain was sequenced in a study of CXCR3-negative and CXCR3-positive naive CD8 T cells. This CDR3 spans 16 amino acids. The germline V gene encodes CDR1 PRHDT and CDR2 FYEKMQ (reference sequence). The CD45RO-CCR7+CD27+CD95- phenotype denoted naive CD8+ T cells. The libraries of TRB cDNA were prepared using 5' RACE with UMI labels. TCRdb reprocessed the 5' RACE reads, with one entry per CDR3 protein and no DNA. Recorded for this sample: under 75,000 distinct CDR3 sequences. Sample: naive CXCR3- CD8+ T cells from blood. As to subset: CD45RO-CCR7+CD27+CD95- naive CD8+ T cells lacking CXCR3 (TNR3-). The chain is built from TRBV13 and TRBJ1-2; the TCRdb D gene call, TRBD1, has no DNA to confirm it. The receptor's source is a human donor in good health. Some clones in this sample may be carry-over from other donors' samples. The CDR3 loop is CASSSPPGGGGDGYTF.